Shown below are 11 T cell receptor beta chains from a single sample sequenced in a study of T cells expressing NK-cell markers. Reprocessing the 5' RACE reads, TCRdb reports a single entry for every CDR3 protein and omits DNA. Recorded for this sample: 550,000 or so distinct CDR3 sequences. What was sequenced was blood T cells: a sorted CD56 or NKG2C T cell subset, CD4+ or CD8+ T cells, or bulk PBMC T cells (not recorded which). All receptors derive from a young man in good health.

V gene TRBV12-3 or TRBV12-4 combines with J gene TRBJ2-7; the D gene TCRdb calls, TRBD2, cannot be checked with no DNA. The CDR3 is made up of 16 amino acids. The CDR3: CASRRELAGGSYEQYF.

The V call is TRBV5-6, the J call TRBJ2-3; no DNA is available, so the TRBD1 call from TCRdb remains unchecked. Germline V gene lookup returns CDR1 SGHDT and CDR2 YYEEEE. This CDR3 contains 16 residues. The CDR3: CASSLADRGSVDTQYF.

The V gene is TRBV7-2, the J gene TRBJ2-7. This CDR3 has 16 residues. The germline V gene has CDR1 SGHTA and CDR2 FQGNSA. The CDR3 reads CASSLGPSALTYEQYF.

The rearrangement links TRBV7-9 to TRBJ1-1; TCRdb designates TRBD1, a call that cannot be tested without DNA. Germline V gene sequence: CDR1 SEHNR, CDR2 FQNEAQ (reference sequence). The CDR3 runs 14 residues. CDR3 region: CASSLGMREGGAFF.

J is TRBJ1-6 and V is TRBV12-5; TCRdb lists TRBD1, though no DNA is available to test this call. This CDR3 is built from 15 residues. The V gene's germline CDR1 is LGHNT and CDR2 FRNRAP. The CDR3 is CASGSDGTIGSPLHF.

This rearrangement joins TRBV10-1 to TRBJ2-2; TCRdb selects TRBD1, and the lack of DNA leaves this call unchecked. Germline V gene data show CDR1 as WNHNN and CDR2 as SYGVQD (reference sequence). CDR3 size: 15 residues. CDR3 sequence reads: CASSESQGNTGELFF.

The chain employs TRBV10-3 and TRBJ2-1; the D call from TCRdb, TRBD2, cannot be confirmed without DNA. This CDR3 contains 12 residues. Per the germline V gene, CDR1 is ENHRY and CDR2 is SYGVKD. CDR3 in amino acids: CAISTSGSVQFF.

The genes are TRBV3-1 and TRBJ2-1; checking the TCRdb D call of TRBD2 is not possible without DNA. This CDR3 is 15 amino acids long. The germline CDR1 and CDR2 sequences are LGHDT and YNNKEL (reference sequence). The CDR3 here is CASSQREARLEEQFF.

This CDR3 reads CSGQWGGAYEQYF. The genes are TRBV20-1 and TRBJ2-7. The germline V gene encodes CDR1 DFQATT and CDR2 SNEGSKA (reference sequence). The CDR3 loop spans 13 amino acids.

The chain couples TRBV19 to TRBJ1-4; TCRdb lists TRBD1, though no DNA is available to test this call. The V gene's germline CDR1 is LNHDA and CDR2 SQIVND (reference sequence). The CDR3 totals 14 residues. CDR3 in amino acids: CASSIAQGLEKLFF.

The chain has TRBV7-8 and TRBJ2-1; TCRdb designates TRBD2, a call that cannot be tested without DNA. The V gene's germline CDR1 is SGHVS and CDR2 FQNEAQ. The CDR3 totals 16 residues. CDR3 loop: CASSERSGSVGREQFF.